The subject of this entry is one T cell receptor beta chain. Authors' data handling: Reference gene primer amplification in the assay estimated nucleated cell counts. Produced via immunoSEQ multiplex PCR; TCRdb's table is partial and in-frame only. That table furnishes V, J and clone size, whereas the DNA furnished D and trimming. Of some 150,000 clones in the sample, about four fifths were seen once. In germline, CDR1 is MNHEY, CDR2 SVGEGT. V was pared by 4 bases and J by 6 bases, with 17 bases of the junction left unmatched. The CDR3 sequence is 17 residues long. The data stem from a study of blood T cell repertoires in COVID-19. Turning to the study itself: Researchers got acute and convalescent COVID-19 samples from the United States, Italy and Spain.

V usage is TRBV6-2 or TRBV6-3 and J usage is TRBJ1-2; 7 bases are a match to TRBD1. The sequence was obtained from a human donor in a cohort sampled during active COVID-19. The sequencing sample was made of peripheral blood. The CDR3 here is CASSFSGQKGFYDGYTF. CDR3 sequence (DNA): TGTGCCAGCAGTTTTTCGGGACAGAAGGGATTTTACGATGGCTACACCTTC.